The rows below give T cell receptor beta chains drawn from one sample of a study of CD8 T cells in ankylosing spondylitis. MiXCR, applied by TCRdb to the 5' RACE reads, yields one record per CDR3 protein. The data contain 700,000 or so distinct CDR3 sequences, over 15% of them seen just once; the ten biggest clones take up about 19%. The specimen sequenced was blood, either unsorted or a sorted T cell fraction (not recorded which). Receptor source: a male donor with ankylosing spondylitis. CDR3s include the opening cysteine and the closing phenylalanine or tryptophan. Each record gives: D gene, clone size, CDR3 length, V gene, J gene, CDR3 protein, CDR3 DNA. A D gene is named only where the DNA matches it firmly. A clone size is listed for some rows: how often the clone was seen (once, few, many), or a class if it is expanded.

D gene: NA
clone size: NA
CDR3 length: 16
V gene: TRBV4-3
J gene: TRBJ2-5
CDR3 protein: CASSQIQWALQETQYF
CDR3 DNA: TGCGCCAGCAGCCAAATTCAGTGGGCGCTCCAAGAGACCCAGTACTTC

D gene: NA
clone size: NA
CDR3 length: 13
V gene: TRBV30
J gene: TRBJ2-7
CDR3 protein: CAWSVEASYEQYF
CDR3 DNA: TGTGCCTGGAGTGTGGAGGCCTCCTACGAGCAGTACTTC

D gene: NA
clone size: NA
CDR3 length: 16
V gene: TRBV5-1
J gene: TRBJ2-6
CDR3 protein: CASSLDRASGANVLTF
CDR3 DNA: TGCGCCAGCAGCTTGGACAGGGCCTCTGGGGCCAACGTCCTGACTTTC

D gene: TRBD1
clone size: NA
CDR3 length: 15
V gene: TRBV18
J gene: TRBJ1-1
CDR3 protein: CASSPPSGQGGEAFF
CDR3 DNA: TGTGCCAGCTCACCACCCTCGGGACAGGGAGGAGAAGCTTTCTTT

D gene: TRBD1
clone size: NA
CDR3 length: 16
V gene: TRBV5-5
J gene: TRBJ1-1
CDR3 protein: CASSTGTGGLTVEAFF
CDR3 DNA: TGTGCCAGCAGCACCGGGACAGGGGGCCTCACGGTGGAAGCTTTCTTT

D gene: TRBD2
clone size: few
CDR3 length: 19
V gene: TRBV2
J gene: TRBJ2-7
CDR3 protein: CASSRGPSSGGPSAYEQYF
CDR3 DNA: TGTGCCAGCAGTCGGGGCCCCTCTAGCGGGGGCCCGTCTGCCTACGAGCAGTACTTC

D gene: TRBD2
clone size: NA
CDR3 length: 12
V gene: TRBV20-1
J gene: TRBJ2-3
CDR3 protein: CSAPQTSGRSYF
CDR3 DNA: TGCAGTGCCCCTCAGACTAGCGGGAGAAGTTATTTT

D gene: NA
clone size: NA
CDR3 length: 12
V gene: TRBV28
J gene: TRBJ1-1
CDR3 protein: CASRDLNTEAFF
CDR3 DNA: TGTGCCAGCAGGGACTTGAACACTGAAGCTTTCTTT

D gene: NA
clone size: many
CDR3 length: 13
V gene: TRBV10-3
J gene: TRBJ2-3
CDR3 protein: CAISGASTDTQYF
CDR3 DNA: TGTGCCATCAGTGGAGCAAGCACAGATACGCAGTATTTT

D gene: TRBD2
clone size: few
CDR3 length: 14
V gene: TRBV11-2
J gene: TRBJ2-1
CDR3 protein: CASSLGGLDNEQFF
CDR3 DNA: TGTGCCAGCAGCTTAGGGGGACTAGACAATGAGCAGTTCTTC

D gene: NA
clone size: NA
CDR3 length: 20
V gene: TRBV7-8
J gene: TRBJ2-5
CDR3 protein: CASSLAIRGRGLSGSETQYF
CDR3 DNA: TGTGCCAGCAGCTTAGCAATTCGAGGGAGAGGCCTCTCGGGCTCGGAGACCCAGTACTTC

D gene: TRBD1
clone size: few
CDR3 length: 16
V gene: TRBV7-2
J gene: TRBJ1-2
CDR3 protein: CASSLTAGQGWNGYTF
CDR3 DNA: TGTGCCAGCAGCTTGACTGCCGGACAGGGCTGGAATGGCTACACCTTC

D gene: NA
clone size: NA
CDR3 length: 13
V gene: TRBV24-1
J gene: TRBJ2-7
CDR3 protein: CATSDSSDGEQYF
CDR3 DNA: TGTGCCACCAGTGACTCCTCCGACGGCGAGCAGTACTTC

D gene: TRBD1
clone size: NA
CDR3 length: 15
V gene: TRBV28
J gene: TRBJ2-3
CDR3 protein: CASSRRGLFTDTQYF
CDR3 DNA: TGTGCCAGCAGCCGCAGGGGGCTTTTCACAGATACGCAGTATTTT

D gene: TRBD2
clone size: few
CDR3 length: 15
V gene: TRBV5-1
J gene: TRBJ2-7
CDR3 protein: CASSLSGGDSYEQYF
CDR3 DNA: TGCGCCAGCAGCTTAAGCGGGGGAGACTCCTACGAGCAGTACTTC

D gene: TRBD1
clone size: NA
CDR3 length: 16
V gene: TRBV5-6
J gene: TRBJ1-5
CDR3 protein: CASSTGTGGRGQPQHF
CDR3 DNA: TGTGCCAGCAGCACAGGGACAGGGGGCAGAGGTCAGCCCCAGCATTTT

D gene: TRBD2
clone size: few
CDR3 length: 17
V gene: TRBV5-1
J gene: TRBJ2-7
CDR3 protein: CASSLDPMGGGRYEQYF
CDR3 DNA: TGCGCCAGCAGCTTGGACCCGATGGGCGGGGGGAGGTACGAGCAGTACTTC

D gene: TRBD1
clone size: few
CDR3 length: 15
V gene: TRBV7-2
J gene: TRBJ1-1
CDR3 protein: CASSSQQGGDTEAFF
CDR3 DNA: TGTGCCAGCAGCTCACAACAGGGGGGGGACACTGAAGCTTTCTTT

D gene: NA
clone size: NA
CDR3 length: 12
V gene: TRBV18
J gene: TRBJ2-5
CDR3 protein: CASSNHGETQYF
CDR3 DNA: TGTGCCAGCTCCAACCACGGAGAGACCCAGTACTTC

D gene: NA
clone size: few
CDR3 length: 13
V gene: TRBV2
J gene: TRBJ1-5
CDR3 protein: CASSRGGSQPQHF
CDR3 DNA: TGTGCCAGCAGCAGGGGCGGGAGTCAGCCCCAGCATTTT

D gene: NA
clone size: NA
CDR3 length: 14
V gene: TRBV7-9
J gene: TRBJ2-7
CDR3 protein: CASSLASTGYEQYF
CDR3 DNA: TGTGCCAGCAGCTTAGCCTCAACCGGGTACGAGCAGTACTTC

D gene: TRBD1
clone size: NA
CDR3 length: 13
V gene: TRBV28
J gene: TRBJ2-7
CDR3 protein: CASTVDRVDEQYF
CDR3 DNA: TGTGCCAGCACCGTGGACAGGGTCGACGAGCAGTACTTC

D gene: TRBD2
clone size: NA
CDR3 length: 16
V gene: TRBV11-3
J gene: TRBJ2-5
CDR3 protein: CASSLGGLAGEETQYF
CDR3 DNA: TGTGCCAGCAGCTTAGGTGGGCTAGCGGGGGAAGAGACCCAGTACTTC

D gene: NA
clone size: NA
CDR3 length: 12
V gene: TRBV19
J gene: TRBJ2-3
CDR3 protein: CASKGPRDTQYF
CDR3 DNA: TGTGCCAGTAAAGGACCCCGAGATACGCAGTATTTT

D gene: NA
clone size: few
CDR3 length: 13
V gene: TRBV20-1
J gene: TRBJ1-5
CDR3 protein: CSAPLGSNQPQHF
CDR3 DNA: TGCAGTGCTCCCCTCGGTAGCAATCAGCCCCAGCATTTT

D gene: NA
clone size: NA
CDR3 length: 14
V gene: TRBV12-3/TRBV12-4
J gene: TRBJ1-1
CDR3 protein: CASSLQEVFTEAFF
CDR3 DNA: TGTGCCAGCAGTTTGCAGGAGGTTTTCACTGAAGCTTTCTTT

D gene: NA
clone size: few
CDR3 length: 11
V gene: TRBV29-1
J gene: TRBJ1-2
CDR3 protein: CSVERGGGYTF
CDR3 DNA: TGCAGCGTTGAGAGGGGCGGTGGCTACACCTTC

D gene: NA
clone size: NA
CDR3 length: 13
V gene: TRBV5-1
J gene: TRBJ1-2
CDR3 protein: CASSLVTSYGYTF
CDR3 DNA: TGCGCCAGCAGCTTGGTCACATCCTATGGCTACACCTTC

D gene: NA
clone size: many
CDR3 length: 14
V gene: TRBV7-9
J gene: TRBJ2-1
CDR3 protein: CASSRQGTYNEQFF
CDR3 DNA: TGTGCCAGCAGCCGCCAGGGGACTTACAATGAGCAGTTCTTC

D gene: NA
clone size: many
CDR3 length: 14
V gene: TRBV5-1
J gene: TRBJ1-1
CDR3 protein: CASSLGPLNTEAFF
CDR3 DNA: TGCGCCAGCAGCTTGGGACCGCTGAACACTGAAGCTTTCTTT

D gene: NA
clone size: NA
CDR3 length: 15
V gene: TRBV6-1
J gene: TRBJ1-1
CDR3 protein: CASKFLGEMNTEAFF
CDR3 DNA: TGTGCCAGCAAATTCTTGGGGGAAATGAACACTGAAGCTTTCTTT

D gene: TRBD1
clone size: NA
CDR3 length: 18
V gene: TRBV5-1
J gene: TRBJ2-3
CDR3 protein: CASSLVATGVGGTDTQYF
CDR3 DNA: TGCGCCAGCAGCTTGGTGGCGACAGGGGTCGGTGGCACAGATACGCAGTATTTT

D gene: NA
clone size: few
CDR3 length: 12
V gene: TRBV28
J gene: TRBJ1-2
CDR3 protein: CASSRQAYGYTF
CDR3 DNA: TGTGCCAGCAGTCGACAGGCCTATGGCTACACCTTC

D gene: NA
clone size: many
CDR3 length: 15
V gene: TRBV9
J gene: TRBJ2-7
CDR3 protein: CASSPTGRTMDEQYF
CDR3 DNA: TGTGCCAGCAGCCCAACCGGAAGGACAATGGACGAGCAGTACTTC

D gene: TRBD1
clone size: many
CDR3 length: 15
V gene: TRBV20-1
J gene: TRBJ1-4
CDR3 protein: CSARGSNRGGEKLFF
CDR3 DNA: TGCAGTGCTAGAGGCTCGAACAGGGGGGGTGAAAAACTGTTTTTT